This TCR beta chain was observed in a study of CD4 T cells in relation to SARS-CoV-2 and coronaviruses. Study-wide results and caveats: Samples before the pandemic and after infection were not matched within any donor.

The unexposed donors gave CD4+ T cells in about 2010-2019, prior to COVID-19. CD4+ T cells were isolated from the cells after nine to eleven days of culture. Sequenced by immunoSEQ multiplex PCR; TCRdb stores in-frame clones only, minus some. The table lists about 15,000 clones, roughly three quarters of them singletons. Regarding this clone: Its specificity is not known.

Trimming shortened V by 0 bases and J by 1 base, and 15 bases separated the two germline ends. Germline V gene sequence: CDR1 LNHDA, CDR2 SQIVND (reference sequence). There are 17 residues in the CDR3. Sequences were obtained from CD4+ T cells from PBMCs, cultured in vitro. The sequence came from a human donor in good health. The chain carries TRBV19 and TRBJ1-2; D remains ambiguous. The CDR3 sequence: CASSIDPGRRFNYGYTF. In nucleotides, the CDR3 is TGTGCCAGTAGTATAGACCCGGGCCGCCGGTTTAACTATGGCTACACCTTC.